This T cell receptor (beta chain) was obtained from a study of cytomegalovirus exposure and HLA in healthy donors. Study context: From donors who were HLA-typed, an early data release held 70 million to 90 million unique TCRs. The study placed roughly four fifths of its 398 genotyped donors in the Caucasian-associated ancestry cluster.

In the PCR, 60 Vbeta and 13 Jbeta primers were used. Repertoires were generated with immunoSEQ multiplex PCR, while TCRdb's copy carries only in-frame clones and drops some. In the table there are around 280,000 clones, 70% to 90% of which are singletons. Note on this clone: Other DNA variants within this sample encode the same CDR3.

V gave up 0 bases and J gave up 1 base; unmatched junction bases: 1. The CDR3 covers 15 residues. In germline, CDR1 is SGDLS, CDR2 YYNGEE. The sequence derives from a woman between 18 and 29 years old in good health and CMV-seronegative. The rearrangement joins TRBV9 to TRBJ2-1; 7 bases are a match to TRBD2. Sequencing used PBMCs. As DNA, the CDR3 is TGTGCCAGCAGCGTAGGGGGGGGTTCCTACAATGAGCAGTTCTTC. Residues: CASSVGGGSYNEQFF.